The T cell receptor (beta chain) described here comes from a study of T cells after yellow fever vaccination. Study observations and caveats: From the bulk population, abundant clonotypes could contaminate and appear within FACS-sorted repertoires. The secondary response was weaker, and its peak arrived faster, on day 5 versus 15.

About this clonotype: Its antigen remains unknown.

Generation of TCR cDNA used 5'RACE template switching (which added a universal primer site and UMIs). TCRdb reprocessed the 5' RACE reads with MiXCR, giving one entry per CDR3 protein. Among about 160,000 distinct CDR3 sequences listed, around 7% were seen once. Looked up from germline, CDR1 is SGHRS and CDR2 is YFSETQ. Trimming pared 5 bases from V and 0 bases from J, leaving 26 bases between. The CDR3 consists of 19 residues. The source is a man younger than 30 who received the YFV17D yellow fever vaccine. Sample: CD4+ T cells sorted from PBMCs, taken around 5 days after the first yellow fever vaccination. The chain carries TRBV5-1 and TRBJ1-1; maybe TRBD1 (5 bases). CDR3 region: CASRPGGTAFSLMNTEAFF. DNA of the CDR3: TGCGCCAGCAGACCCGGGGGGACCGCGTTCTCCCTTATGAACACTGAAGCTTTCTTT.